The next 27 T cell receptor beta chains were all read from a single sample in a study of blood T cell repertoires in COVID-19. The method was immunoSEQ multiplex PCR; TCRdb's version includes in-frame clones alone and lacks a portion of them. The repertoire includes about 120,000 clones, about 80% of them detected once, and around 4% sits in the top ten. Sequencing input: peripheral blood. Receptors were obtained from a woman between 45 and 60 years old with acute or convalescent COVID-19.

The V call is TRBV7-6, the J call TRBJ2-7, with TRBD2 matching 10 bases. Germline CDR1 is SGHVS and CDR2 is FNYEAQ. V gave up 1 base and J gave up 3 bases; unmatched junction bases: 6. The CDR3 consists of 16 residues. CDR3 in DNA: TGTGCCAGCAGCTTAGACCAAGCGGGAGGGCGCTACGAGCAGTACTTC. The encoded protein is CASSLDQAGGRYEQYF.

Note on this clone: Mismatch with germline at one junction end may stem from a read error. The CDR3 loop is CASSLALVSVAGELFF. CDR3 nucleotide sequence: TGCGCCAGCAGCTTGGCCCTAGTATCGGTCGCCGGGGAACTGTTTTTT. This rearrangement joins TRBV5-1 to TRBJ2-2; tentative D call: TRBD2 (5 bases). Germline V gene sequence: CDR1 SGHRS, CDR2 YFSETQ. This CDR3 contains 16 residues.

The V gene is TRBV6-1, the J gene TRBJ1-2; D is perhaps TRBD1 (5 bases). Trimming took 6 bases from V and 3 from J, leaving 8 bases between them. CDR1 is MNHNS, CDR2 SASEGT, per germline. This CDR3 has 12 amino acids. The CDR3 region is CASSGGDYGYTF. The DNA of the CDR3 is TGTGCCAGCAGCGGAGGGGACTATGGCTACACCTTC.

The count of this clone is one. The chain carries TRBV19 and TRBJ1-2; D is unclear. The CDR3 spans 14 residues. The germline V gene encodes CDR1 LNHDA and CDR2 SQIVND (reference sequence). Trimming took off 3 bases at V and 8 bases at J, with 16 bases between the two ends. The CDR3 DNA sequence: TGTGCCAGTAGTATTCAATACGGGAGTCGGGGCTACACCTTC. This sequence encodes CASSIQYGSRGYTF.

This rearrangement joins TRBV27 to TRBJ2-3, with 8 bases aligning to TRBD2. Germline V lookup: CDR1 MNHEY, CDR2 SMNVEV (reference sequence). Trimming cost V 10 bases and J 4 bases; bases outside gene matches: 10. This CDR3 region has 14 residues. CDR3 loop: CATSPAGVPDTQYF. In DNA form, the CDR3 reads TGTGCCACCTCCCCAGCGGGAGTCCCAGATACGCAGTATTTT.

This clone showed up just once. This chain uses TRBV7-9 with TRBJ2-7; TRBD2 matches at 7 bases. The CDR3 length is 14 residues. Germline V CDR1 and CDR2: SEHNR, FQNEAQ (reference sequence). With 3 bases clipped from V and 0 bases from J, the junction kept 2 bases outside the gene matches. DNA for the CDR3: TGTGCCAGCAGCTTTACTAGCGACTCCTACGAGCAGTACTTC. This encodes CASSFTSDSYEQYF.

The chain couples TRBV3-1 (or the pseudogene TRBV3-2) to TRBJ1-1; 7 bases align to TRBD1. Germline values: CDR1 LGHDT, CDR2 YNNKEL (reference sequence). The CDR3 runs to 15 residues. J was trimmed by 3 bases and V by 0 bases; bases with no gene match: 4. Here the CDR3 reads CASSQDTGVDTEAFF. DNA of the CDR3: TGTGCCAGCAGCCAAGATACAGGGGTGGACACTGAAGCTTTCTTT.

This chain connects TRBV2 to TRBJ2-3, with TRBD2 matching 13 bases. Per germline, CDR1 SNHLY and CDR2 FYNNEI. This CDR3 contains 14 residues. V gave up 6 bases and J gave up 6 bases; unmatched junction bases: 3. CDR3 in amino acids: CASRPTSGRDTQYF. The CDR3 DNA follows: TGTGCCAGCAGACCGACTAGCGGGAGGGATACGCAGTATTTT.

The J gene is TRBJ1-5, the V gene TRBV2, with D unresolved. Trimming left V 2 bases short and J 3 bases short, with 8 bases between. The CDR3 is 14 residues long. Germline loops: CDR1 SNHLY, CDR2 FYNNEI. CDR3 DNA: TGTGCCAGCAGTGAAAGCGGACCCAATCAGCCCCAGCATTTT. Its protein product is CASSESGPNQPQHF.

This clone has only a few counts. The chain uses TRBV11-2 and TRBJ1-2; D gene uncertain. CDR1 is SGHAT and CDR2 is FQNNGV in the germline V gene. Trimming took off 0 bases at V and 3 bases at J, with 8 bases between the two ends. There are 14 residues in the CDR3. CDR3 protein: CASSLEPSYYGYTF. CDR3 DNA: TGTGCCAGCAGCTTAGAACCCAGTTACTATGGCTACACCTTC.

This sequence joins TRBV7-3 and TRBJ1-5; D ambiguous. V was pared by 3 bases and J by 0 bases, with 12 bases between. Germline CDR1 is SGHTA and CDR2 is FQGTGA. The CDR3 loop spans 16 amino acids. This CDR3 is CASSFPKEDSNQPQHF. The CDR3 DNA sequence: TGTGCCAGCAGCTTCCCCAAGGAGGATAGCAATCAGCCCCAGCATTTT.

The chain links TRBV12-3 or TRBV12-4 to TRBJ2-7; TRBD1 matches at 9 bases. V dropped 6 bases and J dropped 8; count of bases not matched to a gene: 2. The CDR3 is 11 residues long. This CDR3 is CASRGQGKQYF. The CDR3 bases are TGTGCCAGCAGAGGACAGGGGAAGCAGTACTTC.

The V and J genes are TRBV15 and TRBJ2-5, with 7 bases lining up with TRBD1. Germline V lookup: CDR1 LNHNV, CDR2 YYDKDF (reference sequence). After removal of 1 base from V and 1 base from J, the junction contained 6 bases not matched to a gene. The CDR3 contains 16 residues. The CDR3 DNA sequence: TGTGCCACCAGCAGAGTCCCGGACAGGACCCAAGAGACCCAGTACTTC. It is translated as CATSRVPDRTQETQYF.

This clone was found a few times. The chain links TRBV5-4 to TRBJ2-7; 12 bases are shared with TRBD2. V trimming: 4 bases; J trimming: 4 bases; junction bases outside the gene matches: 12. The CDR3 has 17 amino acids. Germline V CDR1 and CDR2: SGHNT, YYREEE (reference sequence). CDR3 coding DNA: TGTGCCAGCAGCCCAAACCTGACTAGCGGGAGAATTTACGAGCAGTACTTC. Encoded protein: CASSPNLTSGRIYEQYF. The variable domain in full, with the rest retrieved from reference TRBV5-4 and TRBJ2-7, is ETGVTQSPTHLIKTRGQQVTLRCSSQSGHNTVSWYQQALGQGPQFIFQYYREEENGRGNFPPRFSGLQFPNYSSELNVNALELDDSALYLCASSPNLTSGRIYEQYFGPGTRLTVT.

The V gene is TRBV24-1, the J gene TRBJ2-2; maybe TRBD1 (5 bases). The V and J ends lost 9 bases and 6 bases respectively, with 13 bases between them. This CDR3 has 13 residues. The V gene's germline CDR1 is KGHDR and CDR2 SFDVKD. This CDR3 is CATAREFAGELFF. CDR3 DNA: TGTGCCACCGCCAGGGAATTTGCCGGGGAGCTGTTTTTT.

V usage is TRBV7-6 and J usage is TRBJ1-1; TRBD1 is a possible D gene (5 bases). The V end lost 2 bases, the J end lost 0 bases, and 7 bases lay between the germline ends. The CDR3 has 14 amino acids. Germline assignment: CDR1 SGHVS and CDR2 FNYEAQ. The CDR3 here is CASSLRGMNTEAFF. The CDR3 coding sequence is TGTGCCAGCAGCTTAAGGGGCATGAACACTGAAGCTTTCTTT.

CDR3 DNA sequence: TGTGCCAGCAGCAAAGAGGGACAGAAAAAGAATTCACCCCTCCACTTT. It yields the protein CASSKEGQKKNSPLHF. The J gene is TRBJ1-6, the V gene TRBV21-1; the table's D call of TRBD1 was not tested on the DNA. TRBV21-1 is tagged as a pseudogene. This CDR3 comprises 16 residues.

The chain is built from TRBV10-1 and TRBJ1-3; D is possibly TRBD1 (5 bases). Germline loops: CDR1 WNHNN, CDR2 SYGVQD (reference sequence). The V and J ends lost 11 bases and 8 bases respectively, with 13 bases between them. The CDR3 has 11 amino acids. The CDR3 region is CAGLGQDTIYF. The CDR3 coding sequence is TGCGCCGGGTTGGGGCAGGACACCATATATTTT.

The rearrangement joins TRBV6-5 to TRBJ2-1, with 8 bases aligning to TRBD1. Germline values: CDR1 MNHEY, CDR2 SVGAGI. Unmatched junction bases numbered 7, after V lost 7 bases and J lost 8 bases. This CDR3 comprises 13 residues. CDR3 coding DNA: TGTGCCAGCAACGGACAGGGCATGCATGAGCAGTTCTTC. Amino acid sequence: CASNGQGMHEQFF.

The rearrangement uses TRBV20-1 and TRBJ2-7; D unclear. V dropped 2 bases and J dropped 3 bases, with 5 bases sitting between them. Germline loops: CDR1 DFQATT, CDR2 SNEGSKA (reference sequence). This CDR3 has 11 residues. The CDR3 DNA is TGCAGTGCTAGACAGGACTACGAGCAGTACTTC. Its translation: CSARQDYEQYF.

V gene TRBV5-6 combines with J gene TRBJ1-3, with D unresolved. V was shortened by 1 base and J by 0 bases, with 14 bases between the two germline ends. The length of the CDR3 is 17 residues. Germline CDR1 reads SGHDT; CDR2 reads YYEEEE. CDR3 amino acids: CASSLWLRLHSGNTIYF. The CDR3 DNA is TGTGCCAGCAGCTTGTGGTTGAGGCTACACTCTGGAAACACCATATATTTT.

This sequence joins TRBV18 and TRBJ2-1; 10 bases are a match to TRBD2. Germline CDR1 KGHSH, CDR2 LQKENI. The V gene end was trimmed by 5 bases and the J gene end by 9 bases; junction bases not matched to a gene: 7. The CDR3 is 14 residues long. This chain's CDR3 is CASSLGLANAEQFF. The CDR3 nucleotides are TGTGCCAGCTCATTGGGACTAGCGAATGCTGAGCAGTTCTTC.

Only one count was recorded for this clone. V usage is TRBV6-1 and J usage is TRBJ2-1, with 15 positions matching TRBD2. The germline V gene has CDR1 MNHNS and CDR2 SASEGT. The CDR3 covers 17 residues. Germline trimming cut 3 bases from V and 11 bases from J; bases unmatched to any gene: 11. This CDR3 is CASSELRTSGGGLKQFF. Here the CDR3 DNA reads TGTGCCAGCAGTGAGCTAAGGACTAGCGGGGGGGGACTCAAGCAGTTCTTC.

The rearrangement joins TRBV10-3 to TRBJ1-1; D perhaps matches TRBD1 (6 bases). The CDR3 contains 13 residues. CDR1 is ENHRY, CDR2 SYGVKD, per germline. Trimming took off 7 bases at V and 0 bases at J, with 9 bases between the two ends. The chain's CDR3 is CAIMTGLNTEAFF. The CDR3 region has the DNA TGTGCCATCATGACAGGCCTGAACACTGAAGCTTTCTTT.

The V gene is TRBV3-1 (or the pseudogene TRBV3-2), the J gene TRBJ1-4; TRBD1 aligns across 7 bases. The trim removed 0 bases at V and 7 bases at J, leaving 8 bases unmatched. Germline loops: CDR1 LGHDT, CDR2 YNNKEL (reference sequence). The CDR3 has 16 residues. The CDR3 region is CASSQDAGAGGEKLFF. CDR3 nucleotide sequence: TGTGCCAGCAGCCAAGATGCCGGGGCAGGGGGTGAAAAACTGTTTTTT.

This rearrangement joins TRBV10-2 to TRBJ2-7; 9 bases are shared with TRBD1. The V gene's germline CDR1 is WSHSY and CDR2 SAAADI. V shed 6 bases, J shed 3 bases, and the junction held 6 bases outside the gene matches. The CDR3 contains 14 residues. Here the CDR3 reads CASSRDRVLYEQYF. CDR3 in DNA: TGCGCCAGCAGCCGGGACAGGGTACTCTACGAGCAGTACTTC.

Only one count was recorded for this clone. V is TRBV19 and J is TRBJ2-1; TRBD2 agrees at 9 bases. Trimming cost V 7 bases and J 4 bases; bases outside gene matches: 5. Germline V lookup: CDR1 LNHDA, CDR2 SQIVND (reference sequence). This CDR3 has 14 residues. CDR3 bases: TGTGCCAGTAAAGCTAGCGGGACGTACAATGAGCAGTTCTTC. Translating gives CASKASGTYNEQFF.